This T cell receptor beta chain was retrieved from a study of molecular identifiers for immune sequencing clone quantification listed by TCRdb under 2018. A note on the overall study: In a replicate experiment, RNA from about 19,000 or 110,000 naive CD8 T cells was split into five aliquots, four of which were sequenced. This methods study used CD8 T cells to benchmark TCR RNA copy counting and molecular-identifier clustering-based TCR repertoire sequencing (MIDCIRS). What the authors observed across the whole study: Even against a background of about a million naive CD8 T cells, spiked-in Jurkat TCR RNA amounting to a single cell's worth was reported to be detectable. Naive libraries contained spiked-in Jurkat TCR RNA (approximately nine copies' worth), which is not part of the donor repertoire. Clones above 20 RNA copies held over 97% of molecules in CMV-specific effector cells but under 1% in naive cells. Modeling indicated about 3 TCR RNA copies recovered per cell, compared with roughly 10 by digital PCR, which implies a capture efficiency of approximately 30%. When barcode sub-clustering was not used, chimeric consensus sequences inflated TCR diversity, with chimeras reaching as high as 47%. The sizes of highly expanded clones could end up underestimated when identical TCR molecules share a barcode.

Naive CD8 T cell libraries were made from about 20,000 to 1,000,000 sorted cells using 10%, 30% or 50% of purified RNA. Naive CD8 T cells, defined as CD8+CD4-CCR7+CD45RA+, were FACS-sorted into RLT Plus buffer on a BD FACSAria II. To test detection sensitivity, Jurkat RNA equivalent to over 8 TCR copies was spiked into samples of roughly 18,000-1,000,000 naive CD8 T cells. CD8 T cells were enriched with RosetteSep CD8+ T Cell Enrichment Cocktail and Ficoll-Paque, followed by ACK red cell lysis. The V end loses 4 bases and the J end loses 8 bases, and a stretch of 15 bases separates them. As encoded in the germline V gene, CDR1 is LGHNT while CDR2 is FRNRAP. From the cysteine through the phenylalanine, the CDR3 covers 14 amino acids. Of all the DNA, just the CDR3 is kept, 42 bases in frame from base 1. Turning to this clonotype: This clone's antigen is unknown. The sample holds no much larger clone one base away, and base qualities are not on file.

Library prep was done by PCR. Data came from a NextSeq 500. Bulk TCR libraries were made following a previously described method, with the TCR primers given in Table S5. Purification of total RNA was performed with the Qiagen AllPrep DNA/RNA kit. Before any analysis, reads coming from multiple sequencing runs of the same library were combined into one pool. From the authors' description of their analysis: Only reads with exact TCR constant sequence were kept, trimmed to 150 nt, and grouped by their 12-nt molecular barcodes. Reads inside each barcode group were sub-clustered using a 15% Levenshtein threshold, and a quality-weighted consensus sequence was constructed for each RNA molecule. Non-functional sequences were excluded, and lower-count sequences lying one edit away from another sequence were also excluded. Based on fitting two negative binomial distributions, any barcode sub-cluster with under 20% of the maximum read count was discarded. Using fastp trimming at Q25 and MiXCR clonotype assembly, TCRdb reanalyzed the public sequencing data and kept in-frame beta chains. CDR3 protein sequences are deduplicated, and each keeps its most common genes and DNA. TCRdb assigned the V and J calls; the authors' analysis was not used. The sample contains 75,000 to 95,000 distinct CDR3 sequences, more than 20% of them found a single time. The top ten constitute less than 0.85% of the sample.

This clonotype originated in a human donor in good health. Some libraries in this study had Jurkat cell RNA spiked in. Specimen: naive CD8+ T cells from blood, with Jurkat cell RNA spiked in. The meaning of the sample's cell subset or site label: FACS-sorted CD8+CD4-CCR7+CD45RA+ naive T cells. The chain is encoded by TRBV12-5 joined to TRBJ2-1; tentative D gene TRBD2, with 5 bases matching. The DNA sequence follows: TGTGCTAGTGGTTCGGGGTTTTGGGTCGATGAGCAGTTCTTC. This sequence encodes CASGSGFWVDEQFF.